These 30 T cell receptor beta chains originate from one sample sequenced in a study of beta chain features in type 1 diabetes (dated by TCRdb to 2016 to 2019). The library was generated by the immunoSEQ multiplex PCR assay. All of the isolated RNA was reverse transcribed with the High Capacity cDNA Reverse Transcription Kit, so expressed TCRB transcripts were sequenced. Imported from immuneACCESS, the table was reduced by TCRdb to in-frame sequences with V and J called. These copies leave out some clones; in studies compared against another copy, an unresolved V gene accounts for under half, and the cause of the remainder is not known. The sample table contains 400,000 or so clones; only one count was recorded for 8.5% to 10% of them. Less than 0.65% of the sample belongs to the ten largest clones. Their recognized antigens are unknown. Results the study describes overall, beyond this receptor: A moderate but significant shortening of TCRB CDR3 length was observed in type 1 diabetes patients in all four CD4+ subsets.

Specimen: central memory CD4+ T cells from blood. Receptors were obtained from a man aged 25 to 45 with type 1 diabetes.

The chain couples TRBV9 to TRBJ2-1; the D gene is possibly TRBD2 (5 bases). V was clipped by 4 bases and J by 0 bases, with 20 bases between them. This CDR3 contains 18 residues. Germline values: CDR1 SGDLS, CDR2 YYNGEE. The DNA for the CDR3 is TGTGCCAGCAGCCCCCGGCAATTTGAGCGGTCCTCCTACAATGAGCAGTTCTTC. Translating gives CASSPRQFERSSYNEQFF.

A few counts support this clone. The chain has TRBV7-9 and TRBJ2-5, with a possible D match to TRBD1 (6 bases). The better agreement between TRBJ2-7 and the DNA end casts doubt on the J call. Germline lookup yields CDR1 SEHNR and CDR2 FQNEAQ (reference sequence). The CDR3 covers 13 residues. CDR3 bases: TGTGCCAGCAGCATACAGGGCCCCCACGAGCAGTACTTC. It specifies CASSIQGPHEQYF.

This clone was counted ten times or more. V is TRBV7-8 and J is TRBJ2-2, with TRBD1 matching over 7 bases. Per the germline V gene, CDR1 is SGHVS and CDR2 is FQNEAQ. CDR3 length equals 16 residues. Unmatched junction bases numbered 7, after V lost 3 bases and J lost 3 bases. CDR3 amino acids: CASSFSPGQYTGELFF. For the CDR3, the DNA is TGTGCCAGCAGCTTCTCACCGGGACAGTACACCGGGGAGCTGTTTTTT.

This clone was seen a handful of times. The CDR3 loop reads CASSSLLKNTEAFF. The CDR3 nucleotides are TGTGCCAGCAGTTCCCTCCTTAAGAACACTGAAGCTTTCTTT. The J gene is TRBJ1-1, the V gene TRBV27; D unresolved. V was cut by 4 bases and J by 1 base, with 10 bases left in between. There are 14 residues in the CDR3. Germline-derived CDR1 and CDR2 are MNHEY and SMNVEV (reference sequence).

With respect to this clone: Additional DNA sequences in this sample encode the identical CDR3. The chain carries TRBV6-1 and TRBJ2-2; 10 bases line up with TRBD2. V was pared by 4 bases and J by 6 bases, with 5 bases of the junction left unmatched. The CDR3 totals 15 residues. Germline V gene sequence: CDR1 MNHNS, CDR2 SASEGT. CDR3 coding DNA: TGTGCCAGCAGTGGTCCCGGACTAGCGGCCGGGGAGCTGTTTTTT. Translating gives CASSGPGLAAGELFF.

The chain carries TRBV7-6 and TRBJ2-7, with a possible D match to TRBD1 (5 bases). CDR3 size: 18 residues. CDR1 SGHVS and CDR2 FNYEAQ come from the germline V gene. V lost 0 bases and J 3 bases, leaving 21 bases between the germline ends. The CDR3 is CASSLASVGRGNFYEQYF. The CDR3 region has the DNA TGTGCCAGCAGCTTAGCCTCTGTGGGTAGGGGTAACTTCTACGAGCAGTACTTC. The whole variable domain, filled in from reference TRBV7-6 and TRBJ2-7, reads GAGVSQSPRYKVTKRGQDVALRCDPISGHVSLYWYRQALGQGPEFLTYFNYEAQQDKSGLPNDRFSAERPEGSISTLTIQRTEQRDSAMYRCASSLASVGRGNFYEQYFGPGTRLTVT.

A few counts support this clone. This chain links TRBV30 with TRBJ2-1; TRBD2 agrees at 7 bases. Per germline, CDR1 GTSNPN and CDR2 SVGIG (reference sequence). V trimming: 2 bases; J trimming: 8 bases; junction bases outside the gene matches: 12. The CDR3 runs to 15 residues. The CDR3 sequence is CAWSPLTSREDEQFF. As DNA, the CDR3 is TGTGCCTGGAGTCCCTTGACTAGCCGAGAGGATGAGCAGTTCTTC.

This clone occurred a few times. V and J are TRBV5-8 and TRBJ2-7, with D perhaps matching TRBD2 (5 bases). This CDR3 has 14 residues. V was clipped by 4 bases and J by 0 bases, with 11 bases between them. Germline CDR1 is SGHTS and CDR2 is YDEGEE. The CDR3 DNA follows: TGTGCCAGCAGCGCGGACTGGAACTCCTACGAGCAGTACTTC. It translates to CASSADWNSYEQYF.

The chain's CDR3 is CASSGQGATDEQYF. The DNA of the CDR3 is TGTGCCAGCAGTGGGCAGGGGGCAACTGACGAGCAGTACTTC. J is TRBJ2-7 and V is TRBV25-1, with TRBD1 matching over 8 bases. Germline lookup yields CDR1 MGHDK and CDR2 SYGVNS. With V trimmed by 4 bases and J by 5 bases, 7 bases remained unmatched. This CDR3 has 14 residues.

This clone has a handful of counts. The rearrangement uses TRBV27 and TRBJ2-2; weak D call: TRBD1 (6 bases). V was trimmed by 0 bases and J by 6 bases, leaving 14 bases between them. Germline lookup yields CDR1 MNHEY and CDR2 SMNVEV (reference sequence). The CDR3 totals 16 residues. The CDR3 spells CASSLSRGRRAGELFF. The CDR3 bases are TGTGCCAGCAGTTTATCGAGGGGGAGACGGGCCGGGGAGCTGTTTTTT.

The chain combines TRBV6-1 with TRBJ2-2, with 9 nucleotides matching TRBD2. Germline V lookup: CDR1 MNHNS, CDR2 SASEGT. V was clipped by 2 bases and J by 3 bases; unmatched bases: 10. There are 18 residues in the CDR3. CDR3 region: CASSEHPAGGLYTGELFF. CDR3 sequence (DNA): TGTGCCAGCAGTGAACATCCAGCGGGAGGACTCTACACCGGGGAGCTGTTTTTT.

V and J are TRBV4-1 and TRBJ1-4; D remains ambiguous. Germline assignment: CDR1 MGHRA and CDR2 YSYEKL. V was clipped by 4 bases and J by 8 bases, with 5 bases between them. The CDR3 extends over 11 amino acids. The CDR3 DNA follows: TGCGCCAGCAGCCTAGGGGAAAAACTGTTTTTT. Its protein product is CASSLGEKLFF.

Only a few counts were recorded for this clone. The chain links TRBV27 to TRBJ1-5; unclear D gene. The germline V gene encodes CDR1 MNHEY and CDR2 SMNVEV (reference sequence). Trimming left V 5 bases short and J 3 bases short, with 5 bases between. This CDR3 region has 12 residues. This CDR3 is CASSKDNQPQHF. In DNA, the CDR3 is TGTGCCAGCAGTAAGGACAATCAGCCCCAGCATTTT.

This clone has more than one count but fewer than ten. The rearrangement joins TRBV13 to TRBJ1-1; no clear D gene. The CDR3 is 14 residues long. Deletions cut 4 bases from V and 7 bases from J, with 16 bases between. Germline-derived CDR1 and CDR2 are PRHDT and FYEKMQ (reference sequence). CDR3 nucleotide sequence: TGTGCCAGCAGCTCCCGTAGATACGGCGGTGAAGCTTTCTTT. Its translation: CASSSRRYGGEAFF.

The CDR3 protein is CASSLAGARPEQYF. CDR3 nucleotide sequence: TGTGCCAGCAGTTTAGCTGGGGCTAGGCCGGAGCAGTACTTC. V usage is TRBV28 and J usage is TRBJ2-7; D might be TRBD1 (5 bases). The CDR3 sequence is 14 residues long. Germline V lookup: CDR1 MDHEN, CDR2 SYDVKM. V lost 2 bases and J lost 7, with 15 bases in between.

The gene calls are TRBV6-6 and TRBJ2-7; 7 bases fit TRBD1. This CDR3 comprises 14 residues. Looked up from germline, CDR1 is MNHNY and CDR2 is SVGAGI (reference sequence). V was pared by 7 bases and J by 2 bases, with 8 bases of the junction left unmatched. This CDR3 reads CASTKGGQTYEQYF. DNA for the CDR3: TGTGCCAGCACCAAAGGGGGACAGACCTACGAGCAGTACTTC.

This clone turned up a few times. The rearrangement links TRBV9 to TRBJ2-3; 11 positions match TRBD2. Germline V gene lookup returns CDR1 SGDLS and CDR2 YYNGEE. The CDR3 spans 17 residues. V lost 2 bases and J lost 5; bases outside the gene matches: 10. The CDR3 DNA is TGTGCCAGCAGCGTTTATCTAGCGGGAGGTATGGGAGATACGCAGTATTTT. Translated, it gives CASSVYLAGGMGDTQYF. Full variable domain (rest looked up from reference TRBV9 and TRBJ2-3): DSGVTQTPKHLITATGQRVTLRCSPRSGDLSVYWYQQSLDQGLQFLIQYYNGEERAKGNILERFSAQQFPDLHSELNLSSLELGDSALYFCASSVYLAGGMGDTQYFGPGTRLTVL.

The table lists this clone with a few counts. This rearrangement joins TRBV4-1 to TRBJ2-1; possible D gene TRBD1, 6 bases. V was clipped by 4 bases and J by 10 bases, with 17 bases between them. CDR3 size: 14 residues. Germline CDR1 MGHRA, CDR2 YSYEKL. The CDR3 is CASSPGNSGVEQFF. The CDR3 nucleotides are TGCGCCAGCAGCCCGGGGAACTCAGGGGTAGAGCAGTTCTTC.

In this sample, this clone turned up a few times. This chain connects TRBV15 to TRBJ1-4, with D unclear. Trimming took 0 bases from V and 6 from J, leaving 11 bases between them. CDR1 and CDR2 from the germline V gene are LNHNV and YYDKDF (reference sequence). The CDR3 spans 15 residues. The CDR3 sequence: CATSRDRIEDEKLFF. Here the CDR3 DNA reads TGTGCCACCAGCAGAGACCGGATAGAGGATGAAAAACTGTTTTTT.

This clone has a handful of counts. Other nucleotide sequences from this sample produce the same CDR3. The chain combines TRBV18 with TRBJ2-5; no firm D call. CDR1 is KGHSH, CDR2 LQKENI, per germline. Trimming left V 3 bases short and J 1 base short, with 9 bases between. This CDR3 contains 14 residues. CDR3 bases: TGTGCCAGCTCACCGGGCACGGCCCAAGAGACCCAGTACTTC. Amino acids: CASSPGTAQETQYF.

This clone was counted a few times. The chain carries TRBV5-4 and TRBJ1-1; 7 bases align to TRBD1. The CDR3 loop spans 15 amino acids. Germline V gives CDR1 SGHNT, CDR2 YYREEE (reference sequence). Trimming at V came to 5 bases and at J to 2 bases, leaving 9 bases not matched to a gene. CDR3 nucleotides: TGTGCCAGCAGACCTGGGGGACAGCTAAACACTGAAGCTTTCTTT. Encoded protein: CASRPGGQLNTEAFF.

This sequence joins TRBV7-8 and TRBJ1-4; 8 bases are shared with TRBD1. The CDR3 is 16 residues long. V was clipped by 5 bases and J by 5 bases; unmatched bases: 10. From germline, CDR1 is SGHVS and CDR2 FQNEAQ. The CDR3 DNA reads as TGTGCCAGCAGCCTCCGATCAAGGACAGGGAATGAAAAACTGTTTTTT. It is translated as CASSLRSRTGNEKLFF.

The table lists this clone with a few counts. The J gene is TRBJ2-7, the V gene TRBV5-1; 7 nucleotides align to TRBD1. After removal of 5 bases from V and 1 base from J, the junction contained 6 bases not matched to a gene. This CDR3 spans 14 amino acids. Germline CDR1 is SGHRS and CDR2 is YFSETQ. The CDR3 DNA sequence: TGCGCCAGCAGTGTACAGGGGCAATCCTACGAGCAGTACTTC. Its translation is CASSVQGQSYEQYF.

The chain is built from TRBV2 and TRBJ2-4; perhaps D is TRBD1 or TRBD2 (5 bases each). The germline gives CDR1 SNHLY, CDR2 FYNNEI. Trimming left V 2 bases short and J 0 bases short, with 14 bases between. The CDR3 has 17 amino acids. The CDR3 region has the DNA TGTGCCAGCAGTGAATTGGTGGGGGTACTAGCCAAAAACATTCAGTACTTC. Amino acids: CASSELVGVLAKNIQYF.

This clone was detected a few times. In DNA form, the CDR3 reads TGTGCCAGCAGCCGGTCAGAAGGGGCCAACGTCCTGACTTTC. Residues: CASSRSEGANVLTF. The chain is built from TRBV6-5 and TRBJ2-6, with no clear D. Trimming took 6 bases from V and 4 from J, leaving 10 bases between them. CDR1 MNHEY and CDR2 SVGAGI come from the germline V gene. CDR3 size: 14 residues.

This clone was counted only a few times. The chain combines TRBV27 with TRBJ2-3; the match to TRBD1 covers 8 bases. After removal of 5 bases from V and 4 bases from J, the junction contained 8 bases not matched to a gene. The CDR3 sequence is 15 residues long. Germline V gene sequence: CDR1 MNHEY, CDR2 SMNVEV (reference sequence). CDR3 loop: CASSPDRGRADTQYF. In DNA, the CDR3 is TGTGCCAGCAGTCCTGACAGGGGACGGGCAGATACGCAGTATTTT.

This clone turned up a few times. The chain carries TRBV7-9 and TRBJ1-2; the D is unclear. The CDR3 totals 13 residues. The germline V gene encodes CDR1 SEHNR and CDR2 FQNEAQ (reference sequence). The V end was cut by 2 bases, the J end by 6 bases, with 10 bases between. The CDR3 region is CASSLRPADGYTF. In DNA, the CDR3 is TGTGCCAGCAGCTTAAGACCTGCGGATGGCTACACCTTC.

In its sample, this clone was seen many times. V usage is TRBV18 and J usage is TRBJ1-2; no firm D call. The CDR3 sequence is 14 residues long. The germline V gene has CDR1 KGHSH and CDR2 LQKENI. V lost 3 bases and J 3 bases, leaving 11 bases between the germline ends. The CDR3 bases are TGTGCCAGCTCACCGGTACAGACGGACTATGGCTACACCTTC. Translated: CASSPVQTDYGYTF.

In this sample, this clone turned up a few times. Given a much more abundant clone one base away, this may be a read error. The chain combines TRBV5-1 with TRBJ1-4, with TRBD1 identical over 9 bases. The CDR3 extends over 16 amino acids. Germline CDR1 reads SGHRS; CDR2 reads YFSETQ. With 4 bases clipped from V and 2 bases from J, the junction kept 6 bases outside the gene matches. The CDR3 coding sequence is TGCGCCAGCAGCCCGGGACAGGGAGGGACTAATGAAAAACTGTTTTTT. Amino acids: CASSPGQGGTNEKLFF.

This chain uses TRBV5-4 with TRBJ2-5, with 10 bases aligning to TRBD2. The CDR3 consists of 14 residues. Per the germline V gene, CDR1 is SGHNT and CDR2 is YYREEE (reference sequence). V shed 3 bases and J 5 bases; nucleotides not matched to a gene: 4. The CDR3 protein is CASSSLSGRETQYF. The CDR3 nucleotides are TGTGCCAGCAGCTCCCTTAGCGGGAGGGAGACCCAGTACTTC. Supplemented by reference TRBV5-4 and TRBJ2-5, the full variable domain reads ETGVTQSPTHLIKTRGQQVTLRCSSQSGHNTVSWYQQALGQGPQFIFQYYREEENGRGNFPPRFSGLQFPNYSSELNVNALELDDSALYLCASSSLSGRETQYFGPGTRLLVL.